These 11 T cell receptor beta chains originate from one sample sequenced in a study of T cells in Graves' hyperthyroidism and ophthalmopathy. TCR beta CDR3 regions were amplified from RNA. The study used the HTBI primer set for a first-round RT-PCR of the TCR CDR3. In TCRdb, the multiplex PCR reads were re-called with MiXCR into one record per CDR3 protein. The table records about 770,000 distinct CDR3 sequences, approximately 19% of them present only once. Source material: blood. Receptors originate from a woman between 45 and 60 years old with Graves' hyperthyroidism that later progressed to Graves' ophthalmopathy.

Ten or more counts support this clonotype. The J gene is TRBJ2-5, the V gene TRBV30; D uncertain. CDR3 length equals 12 residues. CDR1 is GTSNPN, CDR2 SVGIG, per germline (reference sequence). V was cut by 3 bases and J by 5 bases, with 10 bases left in between. CDR3 coding DNA: TGTGCCTGGAGAAACTTGGGGGAGACCCAGTACTTC. Translated: CAWRNLGETQYF.

This clonotype was counted many times. This chain uses TRBV7-9 with TRBJ1-1; unclear D gene. Germline CDR1 is SEHNR and CDR2 is FQNEAQ (reference sequence). The CDR3 has 15 residues. Trimming removed 8 bases from V and 5 bases from J, with 21 bases in between. CDR3 in DNA: TGTGCCAGCGGGCTTCTTCGGGGATATGGGACTGAAGCTTTCTTT. It yields the protein CASGLLRGYGTEAFF.

In its sample, this clonotype was seen many times. The genes are TRBV2 and TRBJ2-3; 9 positions match TRBD1. J was trimmed by 0 bases and V by 3 bases; bases with no gene match: 1. Germline loops: CDR1 SNHLY, CDR2 FYNNEI. This CDR3 is 15 amino acids long. CDR3 sequence (DNA): TGTGCCAGCAGTGACGGACAGGGGAGCACAGATACGCAGTATTTT. This gives the protein CASSDGQGSTDTQYF.

This clonotype occurred many times. The chain joins TRBV20-1 to TRBJ2-5, with D perhaps TRBD2 (7 bases). V lost 3 bases to trimming and J lost 5 bases, with 19 bases between them. Germline values: CDR1 DFQATT, CDR2 SNEGSKA (reference sequence). This CDR3 is built from 15 residues. This CDR3 is CSASLAGAPRETQYF. CDR3 nucleotide sequence: TGCAGTGCTAGTCTGGCGGGGGCCCCGAGGGAGACCCAGTACTTC.

Concerning this clonotype itself: This clone may be a read error of a much larger clone one base away. The chain uses TRBV6-2 or TRBV6-3 and TRBJ2-2; TRBD1 aligns across 9 bases. Germline V gives CDR1 MNHEY, CDR2 SVGEGT. The CDR3 extends over 14 amino acids. CDR3 nucleotides: TGTACCAGCAGTTACGGACAGGGGAACGGGGAGCTGTTTTTT. Protein product: CTSSYGQGNGELFF.

This chain connects TRBV18 to TRBJ1-4, with TRBD1 identical over 7 bases. This CDR3 spans 15 amino acids. CDR1 KGHSH and CDR2 LQKENI come from the germline V gene. Germline trimming cut 8 bases from V and 5 bases from J; bases unmatched to any gene: 11. The CDR3 region has the DNA TGTGCCAGCAGGCTTTCTGACAGGGTCAATGAAAAACTGTTTTTT. Translation: CASRLSDRVNEKLFF.

This clonotype was seen more than once but under ten times. J is TRBJ2-4 and V is TRBV20-1, with unresolved D. The CDR3 is 13 residues long. From germline, CDR1 is DFQATT and CDR2 SNEGSKA (reference sequence). Trimming cost V 4 bases and J 0 bases, with 7 bases left between them. CDR3 sequence: CSATWLAKNIQYF. The CDR3 bases are TGCAGTGCTACGTGGTTAGCCAAAAACATTCAGTACTTC.

The chain has TRBV7-9 and TRBJ2-3; D perhaps matches TRBD1 (6 bases). The CDR3 covers 18 residues. Trimming took off 5 bases at V and 3 bases at J, with 24 bases between the two ends. Germline V gives CDR1 SEHNR, CDR2 FQNEAQ (reference sequence). CDR3 in amino acids: CASSLTRQDQGSTDTQYF. The CDR3 nucleotides read TGTGCCAGCAGCCTAACCAGACAGGATCAGGGGTCTACAGATACGCAGTATTTT.

This clonotype was counted at least ten times. This chain uses TRBV2 with TRBJ1-2, with TRBD1 as a possible D gene (5 bases). Germline V lookup: CDR1 SNHLY, CDR2 FYNNEI. Trimming pared 3 bases from V and 6 bases from J, leaving 17 bases between. The CDR3 extends over 15 amino acids. CDR3 coding DNA: TGTGCCAGCAGTGAGTCCGGGACGGACCTCCATGGCTACACCTTC. Protein product: CASSESGTDLHGYTF. Full variable domain (rest looked up from reference TRBV2 and TRBJ1-2): EPEVTQTPSHQVTQMGQEVILRCVPISNHLYFYWYRQILGQKVEFLVSFYNNEISEKSEIFDDQFSVERPDGSNFTLKIRSTKLEDSAMYFCASSESGTDLHGYTFGSGTRLTVV.

At least ten counts were recorded for this clonotype. CDR3 sequence (DNA): TGTGCCAGCAGCCAAGATCTAGCCGGGACGTTGGGCTACACCTTC. Residues: CASSQDLAGTLGYTF. The chain is built from TRBV3-1 and TRBJ1-2; D possibly corresponds to TRBD1 (5 bases). Trimming stripped 0 bases from V and 8 bases from J, with 16 bases between. The germline V gene has CDR1 LGHDT and CDR2 YNNKEL (reference sequence). This CDR3 is 15 amino acids long. The whole variable domain, filled in from reference TRBV3-1 and TRBJ1-2, reads DTAVSQTPKYLVTQMGNDKSIKCEQNLGHDTMYWYKQDSKKFLKIMFSYNNKELIINETVPNRFSPKSPDKAHLNLHINSLELGDSAVYFCASSQDLAGTLGYTFGSGTRLTVV.

This chain connects TRBV7-9 to TRBJ1-1; D perhaps matches TRBD1 (6 bases). CDR1 is SEHNR, CDR2 FQNEAQ, per germline (reference sequence). This CDR3 spans 14 amino acids. V shed 0 bases and J shed 5 bases, with 10 bases lying between them. In nucleotides, the CDR3 is TGTGCCAGCAGCTTAGCCTGGGGGCGTACTGAAGCTTTCTTT. Its translation: CASSLAWGRTEAFF.